The TCR beta chain under discussion was sequenced for a study of shared clonotypes between healthy human individuals. Study-wide context: Each donor contributed plates that comprised three CD4 naive, three CD4 memory, two CD8 naive and one CD8 memory. General study results and limits: Only blood samples were collected, and tissue repertoires likely differ.

For this clone: No antigen is known for it.

The length of the CDR3 is 16 residues. Germline CDR1 is SGHVS and CDR2 is FNYEAQ. V dropped 1 base and J dropped 6 bases, with 17 bases sitting between them. A deep-level run was used for the assay. Clones were read by immunoSEQ multiplex PCR, and TCRdb kept only the in-frame ones, dropping some. The data contain 1,400,000 or so clones, around 98.5% of them singletons. Splitting the CD4+ cells yielded a CD45RA+ naive subset and a CD45RA-negative memory subset. The sample taken for sequencing was naive CD4+ T cells sorted from blood. Specified subset: CD45RA+ positively selected. The chain recombines TRBV7-6 with TRBJ2-3, with D possibly being TRBD1 or TRBD2 (7 bases each). The sequence was collected from a man aged 30 to 45 in good health. The DNA of the CDR3 is TGTGCCAGCAGCTTAGATCTGCAGGGGGGGAGTGATACGCAGTATTTT. Its translation: CASSLDLQGGSDTQYF.